These 26 T cell receptor beta chains originate from one sample sequenced in a study of T cell responses to AZD1222 COVID-19 vaccine. This table comes from immunoSEQ multiplex PCR, and its TCRdb copy is limited to in-frame clones, with some not included. The sample has roughly 150,000 clones; more than 80% are singletons. The sequenced sample was peripheral blood, obtained on day 0 of AZD1222 vaccination. These receptors originate from an adult in good health.

The chain is built from TRBV5-4 and TRBJ2-7; 11 nucleotides agree with TRBD1. V shed 3 bases, J shed 3 bases, and the junction held 2 bases outside the gene matches. Germline V CDR1 and CDR2: SGHNT, YYREEE (reference sequence). This CDR3 region has 14 residues. CDR3: CASSSGQGDYEQYF. CDR3 coding DNA: TGTGCCAGCAGCTCGGGACAGGGGGACTACGAGCAGTACTTC.

The chain employs TRBV29-1 and TRBJ1-1; a possible D gene is TRBD1 (5 bases). The V end lost 0 bases, the J end lost 5 bases, and 19 bases lay between the germline ends. Germline lookup yields CDR1 SQVTM and CDR2 ANQGSEA. The CDR3 contains 16 residues. The CDR3 loop is CSVEEGLWSARTEAFF. In DNA form, the CDR3 reads TGCAGCGTTGAAGAGGGACTGTGGAGTGCGAGGACTGAAGCTTTCTTT.

The chain employs TRBV18 and TRBJ1-3, with 7 bases identical to TRBD1. This CDR3 is 21 amino acids long. V lost 10 bases and J lost 0; bases outside the gene matches: 27. The germline V gene has CDR1 KGHSH and CDR2 LQKENI. In DNA, the CDR3 is TGTGCCACCAAACCAAGACTCCCCGGGACAGAAATCTCCCGCTCTGGAAACACCATATATTTT. As protein: CATKPRLPGTEISRSGNTIYF. Supplemented by reference TRBV18 and TRBJ1-3, the full variable domain reads NAGVMQNPRHLVRRRGQEARLRCSPMKGHSHVYWYRQLPEEGLKFMVYLQKENIIDESGMPKERFSAEFPKEGPSILRIQQVVRGDSAAYFCATKPRLPGTEISRSGNTIYFGEGSWLTVV.

The V and J genes are TRBV4-2 and TRBJ1-5; 8 bases are shared with TRBD1. V shed 3 bases, J shed 0 bases, and the junction held 4 bases outside the gene matches. The CDR3 contains 16 residues. Germline values: CDR1 LGHNA, CDR2 YNFKEQ. The chain's CDR3 is CASSQETGASNQPQHF. The CDR3 DNA sequence: TGTGCCAGCAGCCAGGAGACAGGGGCTAGCAATCAGCCCCAGCATTTT.

A few counts support this clone. This rearrangement joins TRBV29-1 to TRBJ1-1; D gene unclear. The CDR3 length is 13 residues. The V and J ends lost 4 bases and 5 bases respectively, with 14 bases between them. Germline-derived CDR1 and CDR2 are SQVTM and ANQGSEA. The CDR3: CSVVEGVGTEAFF. The CDR3 region has the DNA TGCAGCGTTGTGGAGGGAGTAGGGACTGAAGCTTTCTTT. The full variable domain, rest sourced from reference TRBV29-1 and TRBJ1-1, is SAVISQKPSRDICQRGTSLTIQCQVDSQVTMMFWYRQQPGQSLTLIATANQGSEATYESGFVIDKFPISRPNLTFSTLTVSNMSPEDSSIYLCSVVEGVGTEAFFGQGTRLTVV.

The V call is TRBV30, the J call TRBJ1-1; 9 bases align to TRBD1. Germline CDR1 is GTSNPN and CDR2 is SVGIG (reference sequence). Unmatched junction bases numbered 5, after V lost 5 bases and J lost 1 base. This CDR3 spans 14 amino acids. CDR3 residues: CAWGGQGPNTEAFF. The DNA of the CDR3 is TGTGCCTGGGGGGGACAGGGACCGAACACTGAAGCTTTCTTT.

V is TRBV20-1 and J is TRBJ2-5; the D is unclear. The V end lost 3 bases, the J end lost 9 bases, and 11 bases lay between the germline ends. The CDR3 is 11 residues long. Germline V gene sequence: CDR1 DFQATT, CDR2 SNEGSKA (reference sequence). Here the CDR3 DNA reads TGCAGTGCTAGTAGGCTCGCGGCCCAGTACTTC. Amino acid sequence: CSASRLAAQYF.

The chain is built from TRBV4-1 and TRBJ2-1; the match to TRBD2 covers 10 bases. CDR1 is MGHRA, CDR2 YSYEKL, per germline. The V segment lost 2 bases and the J segment 6 bases; nucleotides outside the gene matches: 7. The CDR3 covers 16 residues. Here the CDR3 reads CASSQLGGLASNEQFF. DNA for the CDR3: TGCGCCAGCAGCCAATTGGGGGGACTAGCGTCCAATGAGCAGTTCTTC.

This chain uses TRBV19 with TRBJ1-2; 10 bases align to TRBD1. J lost 1 base, V lost 7 bases, and 12 bases had no gene match. CDR1 and CDR2 from the germline V gene are LNHDA and SQIVND (reference sequence). The CDR3 has 17 amino acids. In DNA form, the CDR3 reads TGTGCCAGTACCCAAATAGGTCGGGACAGGGGTAACTATGGCTACACCTTC. Translated, it gives CASTQIGRDRGNYGYTF.

The rearrangement links TRBV7-9 to TRBJ1-4, with 7 bases fitting TRBD1. The trim removed 3 bases at V and 8 bases at J, leaving 9 bases unmatched. This CDR3 has 15 amino acids. Germline V CDR1 and CDR2: SEHNR, FQNEAQ (reference sequence). CDR3 DNA: TGTGCCAGCAGCTTTGACAGGGTTGAATACGAAAAACTGTTTTTT. It is translated as CASSFDRVEYEKLFF.

The chain is built from TRBV2 and TRBJ2-4; possibly TRBD2 for D (7 bases). Germline CDR1 is SNHLY and CDR2 is FYNNEI. Trimming shortened V by 6 bases and J by 4 bases, and 19 bases separated the two germline ends. This CDR3 is 16 amino acids long. The CDR3 protein is CASSNHKGEGKNIQYF. For the CDR3, the DNA is TGTGCCAGCAGCAACCATAAGGGGGAGGGGAAAAACATTCAGTACTTC. The variable domain in full, with the rest retrieved from reference TRBV2 and TRBJ2-4, is EPEVTQTPSHQVTQMGQEVILRCVPISNHLYFYWYRQILGQKVEFLVSFYNNEISEKSEIFDDQFSVERPDGSNFTLKIRSTKLEDSAMYFCASSNHKGEGKNIQYFGAGTRLSVL.

This chain connects TRBV13 to TRBJ2-1; D unclear. The length of the CDR3 is 15 residues. CDR1 is PRHDT, CDR2 FYEKMQ, per germline (reference sequence). V was shortened by 5 bases and J by 9 bases, with 20 bases between the two germline ends. CDR3 DNA: TGTGCCAGCAGCATAAGTAGTCACCTGTCCGGTGAGCAGTTCTTC. This sequence encodes CASSISSHLSGEQFF.

DNA for the CDR3: TGTGCCAGCAGTGATTTTGACCGTCAGCCCCAGCATTTT. Its protein is CASSDFDRQPQHF. J is TRBJ1-5 and V is TRBV2; D gene uncertain. This CDR3 comprises 13 residues. The V gene lost 3 bases and the J gene lost 6 bases, with 9 bases spanning the gap. Looked up from germline, CDR1 is SNHLY and CDR2 is FYNNEI.

The V and J genes are TRBV7-9 and TRBJ2-7; D may be TRBD1 or TRBD2 (6 bases each). Trimming removed 3 bases at V and 1 base at J, with 13 bases between. The CDR3 is made up of 15 amino acids. CDR1 and CDR2 (germline): SEHNR, FQNEAQ (reference sequence). The CDR3 sequence: CASSFLIGGSYEQYF. The CDR3 bases are TGTGCCAGCAGCTTCCTGATAGGGGGGTCCTACGAGCAGTACTTC.

This clone showed up just a few times. The rearrangement uses TRBV6-1 and TRBJ1-6; D gene ambiguous. CDR1 is MNHNS, CDR2 SASEGT, per germline. Trimming pared 3 bases from V and 6 bases from J, leaving 6 bases between. The CDR3 spans 13 residues. Written as DNA, the CDR3 is TGTGCCAGCAGTGAGGAGTTTAATTCACCCCTCCACTTT. The encoded protein is CASSEEFNSPLHF.

J is TRBJ2-2 and V is TRBV19; maybe TRBD1 (5 bases). Germline lookup yields CDR1 LNHDA and CDR2 SQIVND (reference sequence). The CDR3 has 15 residues. V was cut by 5 bases and J by 0 bases, with 10 bases left in between. CDR3 sequence reads: CASSWGRANTGELFF. In DNA form, the CDR3 reads TGTGCCAGTAGTTGGGGCAGGGCGAACACCGGGGAGCTGTTTTTT.

V gene TRBV7-9 combines with J gene TRBJ1-1, with 7 nucleotides matching TRBD1. The CDR3 covers 17 residues. Germline V gene lookup returns CDR1 SEHNR and CDR2 FQNEAQ (reference sequence). V shed 2 bases, J shed 5 bases, and the junction held 14 bases outside the gene matches. CDR3 residues: CASSLSVGGLGGTEAFF. As DNA, the CDR3 is TGTGCCAGCAGCTTAAGTGTAGGGGGCCTGGGTGGAACTGAAGCTTTCTTT.

This chain uses TRBV18 with TRBJ2-7, with a possible D match to TRBD2 (5 bases). Germline V gene lookup returns CDR1 KGHSH and CDR2 LQKENI. V was pared by 1 base and J by 2 bases, with 15 bases between. The CDR3 length is 16 residues. DNA for the CDR3: TGTGCCAGCTCACCACTGGACTTAGGAGGTACCTACGAGCAGTACTTC. Its protein is CASSPLDLGGTYEQYF.

The chain has TRBV5-1 and TRBJ2-1, with TRBD1 matching 8 bases. The germline CDR1 and CDR2 sequences are SGHRS and YFSETQ. V gave up 3 bases and J gave up 4 bases; unmatched junction bases: 6. The CDR3 is 15 amino acids. CDR3 protein: CASSSRQGNYNEQFF. CDR3 nucleotides: TGCGCCAGCAGCTCCAGACAGGGGAATTACAATGAGCAGTTCTTC.

The chain combines TRBV27 with TRBJ1-1, with TRBD1 as a possible D gene (5 bases). The CDR3 runs 19 residues. The germline V gene encodes CDR1 MNHEY and CDR2 SMNVEV (reference sequence). V was clipped by 8 bases and J by 3 bases, with 31 bases between them. CDR3 region: CASLSSFGAGRIWDTEAFF. The CDR3 DNA is TGTGCCAGCTTGTCCTCTTTCGGGGCAGGGAGGATTTGGGACACTGAAGCTTTCTTT.

V gene TRBV19 combines with J gene TRBJ2-1; 8 bases are shared with TRBD2. From germline, CDR1 is LNHDA and CDR2 SQIVND (reference sequence). V was clipped by 0 bases and J by 0 bases; unmatched bases: 1. CDR3 length: 16 amino acids. The CDR3 protein is CASSIDTSGSYNEQFF. In nucleotides, the CDR3 is TGTGCCAGTAGTATAGACACTAGCGGCTCCTACAATGAGCAGTTCTTC.

CDR3 coding DNA: TGTGCCAGCAGCCCCGGAATAGGCTCAAACATTCAGTACTTC. Amino acids: CASSPGIGSNIQYF. This sequence joins TRBV5-4 and TRBJ2-4; D gene uncertain. The CDR3 is 14 residues long. With 4 bases removed from V and 6 bases from J, the gap between germline ends came to 14 bases. CDR1 and CDR2 (germline): SGHNT, YYREEE (reference sequence). Drawing the rest from reference TRBV5-4 and TRBJ2-4, the complete variable domain is ETGVTQSPTHLIKTRGQQVTLRCSSQSGHNTVSWYQQALGQGPQFIFQYYREEENGRGNFPPRFSGLQFPNYSSELNVNALELDDSALYLCASSPGIGSNIQYFGAGTRLSVL.

The chain links TRBV6-5 to TRBJ1-3; possibly TRBD1 for D (5 bases). CDR1 and CDR2 (germline): MNHEY, SVGAGI. Deletions cut 6 bases from V and 0 bases from J, with 6 bases between. There are 13 residues in the CDR3. The CDR3 protein is CASRQDSGNTIYF. CDR3 coding DNA: TGTGCCAGCAGACAGGACTCTGGAAACACCATATATTTT.

V is TRBV19 and J is TRBJ1-5; 8 bases map to TRBD1. From germline, CDR1 is LNHDA and CDR2 SQIVND (reference sequence). The CDR3 covers 15 residues. The V segment lost 1 base and the J segment 7 bases; nucleotides outside the gene matches: 6. CDR3 bases: TGTGCCAGTAGTATAGCCTCGACAGGGGTGCAGCCCCAGCATTTT. Encoded protein: CASSIASTGVQPQHF.

The V and J genes are TRBV5-6 and TRBJ2-5; 8 positions match TRBD1. Germline CDR1 reads SGHDT; CDR2 reads YYEEEE. CDR3 length equals 15 residues. Germline trimming cut 4 bases from V and 5 bases from J; bases unmatched to any gene: 10. The CDR3 sequence: CASSGTGLERETQYF. CDR3 DNA sequence: TGTGCCAGCAGCGGGACAGGCCTTGAACGGGAGACCCAGTACTTC.

The chain recombines TRBV27 with TRBJ1-5; 7 bases are a match to TRBD1. Germline CDR1 is MNHEY and CDR2 is SMNVEV (reference sequence). J lost 3 bases, V lost 6 bases, and 8 bases had no gene match. The CDR3 extends over 15 amino acids. CDR3 region: CASRPSGQDNQPQHF. CDR3 DNA: TGTGCCAGCAGGCCATCAGGACAGGACAATCAGCCCCAGCATTTT.